This T cell receptor (beta chain) was found in a study of blood T cell repertoires in COVID-19. Study in general: The origin of the acute and convalescent COVID-19 samples was the United States, Italy and Spain. T cells, B-cell-depleted T cells, or PBMCs provided the cDNA or gDNA that served as material.

Sequenced by immunoSEQ multiplex PCR; TCRdb stores in-frame clones only, minus some. The top ten clones hold approximately 24% of a sample with more than 85,000 clones, about 80% of them seen once. The germline CDR1 and CDR2 sequences are ENHRY and SYGVKD. Germline trimming cut 4 bases from V and 3 bases from J; bases unmatched to any gene: 4. This CDR3 has 15 residues. The clonotype was recovered from a human donor in a cohort sampled during active COVID-19. The sample taken for sequencing was peripheral blood. The V and J genes are TRBV10-3 and TRBJ2-7; 12 nucleotides match TRBD1. The CDR3 nucleotides are TGTGCCATCAGTGGGGGACAGGGGGCTAACTACGAGCAGTACTTC. Encoded protein: CAISGGQGANYEQYF.